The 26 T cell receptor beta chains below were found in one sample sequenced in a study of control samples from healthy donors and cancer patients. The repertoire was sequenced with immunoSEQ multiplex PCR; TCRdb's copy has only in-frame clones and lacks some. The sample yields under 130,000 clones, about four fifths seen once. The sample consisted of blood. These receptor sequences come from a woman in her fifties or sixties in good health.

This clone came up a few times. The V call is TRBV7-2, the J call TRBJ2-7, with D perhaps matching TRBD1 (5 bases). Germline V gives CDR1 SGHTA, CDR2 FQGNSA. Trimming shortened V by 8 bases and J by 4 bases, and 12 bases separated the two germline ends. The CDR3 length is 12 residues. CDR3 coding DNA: TGTGCCAGCTCTATCCAGGGTTACGAGCAGTACTTC. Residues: CASSIQGYEQYF.

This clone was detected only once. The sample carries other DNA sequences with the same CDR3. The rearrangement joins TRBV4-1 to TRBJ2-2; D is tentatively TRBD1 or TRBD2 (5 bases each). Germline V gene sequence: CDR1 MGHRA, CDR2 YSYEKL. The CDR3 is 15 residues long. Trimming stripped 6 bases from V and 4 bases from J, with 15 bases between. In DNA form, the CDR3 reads TGCGCCAGCAGTCCCCCGACGGGACCCACCGGGGAGCTGTTTTTT. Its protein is CASSPPTGPTGELFF.

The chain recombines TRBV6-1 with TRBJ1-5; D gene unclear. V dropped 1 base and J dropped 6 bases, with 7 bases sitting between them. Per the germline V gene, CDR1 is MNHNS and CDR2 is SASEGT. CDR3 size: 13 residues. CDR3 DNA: TGTGCCAGCAGTGAAGTACCGAGTCAGCCCCAGCATTTT. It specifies CASSEVPSQPQHF.

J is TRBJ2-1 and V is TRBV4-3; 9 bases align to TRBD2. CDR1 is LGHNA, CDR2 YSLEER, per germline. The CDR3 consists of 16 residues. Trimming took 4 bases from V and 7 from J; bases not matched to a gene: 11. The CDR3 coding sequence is TGCGCCAGCAGCCCTAGCGGGACTAGAATGGGAAATGAGCAGTTCTTC. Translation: CASSPSGTRMGNEQFF.

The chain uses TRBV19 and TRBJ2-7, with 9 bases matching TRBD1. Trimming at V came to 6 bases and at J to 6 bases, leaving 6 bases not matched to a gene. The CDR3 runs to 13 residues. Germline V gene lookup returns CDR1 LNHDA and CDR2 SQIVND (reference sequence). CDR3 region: CASRRSDRGEQYF. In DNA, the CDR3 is TGTGCCAGTAGAAGATCGGACAGGGGCGAGCAGTACTTC. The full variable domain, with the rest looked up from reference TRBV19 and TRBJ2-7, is DGGITQSPKYLFRKEGQNVTLSCEQNLNHDAMYWYRQDPGQGLRLIYYSQIVNDFQKGDIAEGYSVSREKKESFPLTVTSAQKNPTAFYLCASRRSDRGEQYFGPGTRLTVT.

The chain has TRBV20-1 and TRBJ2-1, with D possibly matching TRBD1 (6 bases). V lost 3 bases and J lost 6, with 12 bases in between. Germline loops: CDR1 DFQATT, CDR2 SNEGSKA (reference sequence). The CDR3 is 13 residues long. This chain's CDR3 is CSASRQVFNEQFF. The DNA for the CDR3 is TGCAGTGCTAGTAGACAGGTTTTCAATGAGCAGTTCTTC.

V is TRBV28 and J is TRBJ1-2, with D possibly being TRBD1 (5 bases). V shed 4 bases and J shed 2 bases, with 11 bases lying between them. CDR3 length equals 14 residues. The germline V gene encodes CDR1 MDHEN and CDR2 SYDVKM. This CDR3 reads CASSSDRSNYGYTF. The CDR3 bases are TGTGCCAGCAGTTCTGACAGATCGAACTATGGCTACACCTTC.

CDR3 sequence reads: CAISESRQGFPTNEKLFF. CDR3 nucleotide sequence: TGTGCCATCAGTGAGTCGAGACAGGGGTTCCCAACTAATGAAAAACTGTTTTTT. The chain uses TRBV10-3 and TRBJ1-4; the match to TRBD1 covers 8 bases. The CDR3 contains 18 residues. Germline values: CDR1 ENHRY, CDR2 SYGVKD. After removal of 0 bases from V and 0 bases from J, the junction contained 6 bases not matched to a gene.

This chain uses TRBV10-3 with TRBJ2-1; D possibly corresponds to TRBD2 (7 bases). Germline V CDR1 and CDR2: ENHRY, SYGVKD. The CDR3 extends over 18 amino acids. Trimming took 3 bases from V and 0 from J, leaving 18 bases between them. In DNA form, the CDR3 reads TGTGCCATCAGTGAAGGCAGGGGAGGCGGGAGCTCCTACAATGAGCAGTTCTTC. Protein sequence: CAISEGRGGGSSYNEQFF.

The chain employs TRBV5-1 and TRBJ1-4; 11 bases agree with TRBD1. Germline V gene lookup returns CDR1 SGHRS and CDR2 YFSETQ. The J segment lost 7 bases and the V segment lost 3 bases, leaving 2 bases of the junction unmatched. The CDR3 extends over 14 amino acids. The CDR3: CASSSGQGGEKLFF. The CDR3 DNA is TGCGCCAGCAGCTCGGGACAGGGGGGTGAAAAACTGTTTTTT.

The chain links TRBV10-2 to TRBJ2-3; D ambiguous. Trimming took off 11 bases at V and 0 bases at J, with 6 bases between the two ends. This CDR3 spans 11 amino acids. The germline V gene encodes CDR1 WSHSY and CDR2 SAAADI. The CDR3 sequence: CARSSTDTQYF. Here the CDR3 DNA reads TGCGCCCGTTCTAGCACAGATACGCAGTATTTT.

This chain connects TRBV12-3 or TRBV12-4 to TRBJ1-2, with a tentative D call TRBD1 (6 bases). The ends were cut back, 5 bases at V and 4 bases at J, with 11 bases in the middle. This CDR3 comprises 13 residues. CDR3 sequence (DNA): TGTGCCAGCAGTAACAGGGTGGGCTATGGCTACACCTTC. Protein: CASSNRVGYGYTF.

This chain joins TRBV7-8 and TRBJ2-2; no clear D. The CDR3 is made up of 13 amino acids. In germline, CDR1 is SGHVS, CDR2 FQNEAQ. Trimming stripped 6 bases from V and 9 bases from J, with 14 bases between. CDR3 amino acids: CASSQPEVRELFF. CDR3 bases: TGTGCCAGCAGTCAGCCAGAGGTCCGGGAGCTGTTTTTT. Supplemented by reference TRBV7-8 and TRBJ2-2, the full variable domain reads GAGVSQSPRYKVAKRGQDVALRCDPISGHVSLFWYQQALGQGPEFLTYFQNEAQLDKSGLPSDRFFAERPEGSVSTLKIQRTQQEDSAVYLCASSQPEVRELFFGEGSRLTVL.

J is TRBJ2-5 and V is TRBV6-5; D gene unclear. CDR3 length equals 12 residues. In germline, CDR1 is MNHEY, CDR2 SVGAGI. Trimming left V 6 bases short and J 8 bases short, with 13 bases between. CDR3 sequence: CASSSTLGTQYF. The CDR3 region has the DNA TGTGCCAGCAGCTCCACCCTGGGCACCCAGTACTTC.

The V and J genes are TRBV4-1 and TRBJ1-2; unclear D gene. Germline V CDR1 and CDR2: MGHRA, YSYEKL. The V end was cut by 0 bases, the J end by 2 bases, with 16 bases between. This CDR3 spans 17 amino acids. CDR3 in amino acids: CASSQEGGALPNYGYTF. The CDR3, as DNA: TGCGCCAGCAGCCAAGAAGGAGGCGCGCTTCCAAACTATGGCTACACCTTC.

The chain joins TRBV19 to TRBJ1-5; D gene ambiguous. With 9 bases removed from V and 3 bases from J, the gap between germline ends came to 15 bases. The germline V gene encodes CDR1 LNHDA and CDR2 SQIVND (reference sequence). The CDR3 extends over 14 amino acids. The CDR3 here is CASHPGSYNQPQHF. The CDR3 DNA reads TGTGCCAGCCATCCGGGATCCTACAATCAGCCCCAGCATTTT.

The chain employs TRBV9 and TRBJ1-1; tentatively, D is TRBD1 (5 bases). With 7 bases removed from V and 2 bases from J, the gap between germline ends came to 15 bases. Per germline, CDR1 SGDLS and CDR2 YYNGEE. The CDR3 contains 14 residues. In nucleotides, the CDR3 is TGTGCCAGCGCAAAACTACAGGCCAACACTGAAGCTTTCTTT. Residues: CASAKLQANTEAFF.

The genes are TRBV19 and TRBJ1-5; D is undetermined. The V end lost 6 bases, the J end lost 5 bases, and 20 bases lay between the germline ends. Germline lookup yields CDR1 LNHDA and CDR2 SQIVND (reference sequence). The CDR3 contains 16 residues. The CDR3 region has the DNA TGTGCCAGTAGCGTATTACAAGGCATAGTGGATCAGCCCCAGCATTTT. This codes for CASSVLQGIVDQPQHF.

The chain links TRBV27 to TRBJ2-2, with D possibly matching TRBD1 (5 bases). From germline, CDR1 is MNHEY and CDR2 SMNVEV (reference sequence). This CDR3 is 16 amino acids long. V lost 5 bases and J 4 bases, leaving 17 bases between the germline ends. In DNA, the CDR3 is TGTGCCAGCAGTACCTCGTTGGGGCGAGGCACCGGGGAGCTGTTTTTT. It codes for CASSTSLGRGTGELFF.

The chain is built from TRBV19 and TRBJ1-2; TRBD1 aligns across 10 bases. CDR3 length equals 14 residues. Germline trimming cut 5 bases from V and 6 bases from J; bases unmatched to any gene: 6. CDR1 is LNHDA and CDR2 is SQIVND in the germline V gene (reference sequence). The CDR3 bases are TGTGCCAGTAGTCAGACAGGGGGCCCGAATGGCTACACCTTC. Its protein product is CASSQTGGPNGYTF.

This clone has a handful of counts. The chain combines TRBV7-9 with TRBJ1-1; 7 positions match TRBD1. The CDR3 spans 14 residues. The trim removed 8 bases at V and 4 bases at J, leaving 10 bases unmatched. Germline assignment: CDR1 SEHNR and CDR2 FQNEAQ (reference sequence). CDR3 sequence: CASGRQGRGTEAFF. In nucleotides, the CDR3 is TGTGCCAGCGGACGACAGGGACGGGGCACTGAAGCTTTCTTT. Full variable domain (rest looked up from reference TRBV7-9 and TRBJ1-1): DTGVSQNPRHKITKRGQNVTFRCDPISEHNRLYWYRQTLGQGPEFLTYFQNEAQLEKSRLLSDRFSAERPKGSFSTLEIQRTEQGDSAMYLCASGRQGRGTEAFFGQGTRLTVV.

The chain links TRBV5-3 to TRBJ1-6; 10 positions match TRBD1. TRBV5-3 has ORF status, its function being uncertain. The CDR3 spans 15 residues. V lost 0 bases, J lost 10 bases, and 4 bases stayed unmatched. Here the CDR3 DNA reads TGTGCCAGAAGCTTGGGACAGGGGGCATCGTCACCCCTCCACTTT. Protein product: CARSLGQGASSPLHF.

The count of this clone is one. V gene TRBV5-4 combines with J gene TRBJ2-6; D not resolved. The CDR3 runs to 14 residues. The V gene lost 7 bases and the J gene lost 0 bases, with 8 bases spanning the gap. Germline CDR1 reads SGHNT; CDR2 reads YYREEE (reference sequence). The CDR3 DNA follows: TGTGCCAGCGGAACTTACTCTGGGGCCAACGTCCTGACTTTC. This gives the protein CASGTYSGANVLTF.

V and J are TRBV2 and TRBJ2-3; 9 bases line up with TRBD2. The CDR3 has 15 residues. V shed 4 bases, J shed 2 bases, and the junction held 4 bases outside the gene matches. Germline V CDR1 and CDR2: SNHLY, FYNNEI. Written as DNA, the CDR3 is TGTGCCAGCAGTGGAGCGGGGGGTTTCACAGATACGCAGTATTTT. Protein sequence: CASSGAGGFTDTQYF. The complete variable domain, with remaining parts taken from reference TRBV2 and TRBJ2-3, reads EPEVTQTPSHQVTQMGQEVILRCVPISNHLYFYWYRQILGQKVEFLVSFYNNEISEKSEIFDDQFSVERPDGSNFTLKIRSTKLEDSAMYFCASSGAGGFTDTQYFGPGTRLTVL.

CDR3 coding DNA: TGTGCCAGTAGTACCCCGGGGGCGCTCAGCTCCTACGAGCAGTACTTC. Protein product: CASSTPGALSSYEQYF. The chain employs TRBV19 and TRBJ2-7; D tentatively fits TRBD1 or TRBD2 (6 bases each). V gave up 4 bases and J gave up 0 bases, with 16 bases separating them. The length of the CDR3 is 16 residues. Germline-derived CDR1 and CDR2 are LNHDA and SQIVND (reference sequence).

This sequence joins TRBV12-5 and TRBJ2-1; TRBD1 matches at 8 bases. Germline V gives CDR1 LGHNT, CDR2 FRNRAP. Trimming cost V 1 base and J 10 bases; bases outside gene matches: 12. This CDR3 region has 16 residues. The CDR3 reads CASGLAGTGPFGEQFF. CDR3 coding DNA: TGTGCTAGTGGTTTGGCCGGGACAGGCCCCTTCGGCGAGCAGTTCTTC.